This T cell receptor beta chain was sequenced in a study of cytomegalovirus exposure and HLA in healthy donors. Study-wide results and limits: A later analysis linked a missense DCLRE1C variant to TCR beta V- and J-gene trimming. Excluded were some V segments that proved indistinguishable, including TRBV6-2 and TRBV6-3.

The PCR made use of 60 Vbeta and 13 Jbeta primers. Only in-frame clones appear in the TCRdb table, and some are missing; sequencing was by immunoSEQ multiplex PCR. The sample lists a few hundred thousand clones; approximately 70% were seen once. In germline, CDR1 is LGHNA, CDR2 YNFKEQ. The CDR3 has 15 residues. There are a few counts of this clone. The antigen is not known. The germline gene is not matched at one end of the junction; a read error may be the cause. Sequencing was performed on PBMCs. This clonotype was obtained from a woman aged 30 to 39 in good health and CMV-seronegative. This chain uses TRBV4-2 with TRBJ1-6; D is uncertain. The DNA of the CDR3 is TGTGCCAGCAGCCAAGAACTCAGGAAAAATTCACCCCTCAACTTT. This codes for CASSQELRKNSPLNF.